A selection of T cell receptor beta chains follows, all from one sample in a study of cytomegalovirus exposure and HLA in healthy donors. Profiled with immunoSEQ multiplex PCR; TCRdb holds only in-frame clones, not every one. Here the sample spans 150,000 to 180,000 clones, 65% to 90% being singletons. Sample: PBMCs. These receptors were taken from a man between 18 and 35 years old in good health and CMV-seropositive. Both conserved end residues are part of each CDR3. The D gene is left open where the match is weak. The size of a clone is reported for some rows only, either as once, few or many, or as a class for expanded clones.

TRBJ1-1	TRBV6-5	TRBD1	14	NA	TGTGCCAGCTGGGGACAGGGGTCAACGACTGAAGCTTTCTTT	CASWGQGSTTEAFF
TRBJ2-3	TRBV9	NA	13	NA	TGTGCCAGCAGCCAAGGACACACAGATACGCAGTATTTT	CASSQGHTDTQYF
TRBJ2-1	TRBV4-1	TRBD2	17	NA	TGCGCCAGCAGCCAACTACTAGCGGGGCTACCCTACAATGAGCAGTTCTTC	CASSQLLAGLPYNEQFF
TRBJ2-7	TRBV5-4	NA	14	NA	TGTGCCAGCAGCGCCGGGGACTGGTCGGGTGAGCAGTACTTC	CASSAGDWSGEQYF
TRBJ2-1	TRBV30	TRBD2	14	NA	TGTGCCTGGGACGGGACTAGCGGGATGAATGAGCAGTTCTTC	CAWDGTSGMNEQFF
TRBJ1-5	TRBV6-4	NA	15	NA	TGTGCCAGCAGCCCCACAGGGTTTAGCAATCAGCCCCAGCATTTT	CASSPTGFSNQPQHF
TRBJ2-7	TRBV7-2	TRBD2	15	once	TGTGCCAGCAGCTTGAGCGGGGGGTTCGGGTACGAGCAGTACTTC	CASSLSGGFGYEQYF
TRBJ2-7	TRBV7-2	TRBD1	14	NA	TGTGCCAGCAGCTCGGACAGGGGGCGAGACGAGCAGTACTTC	CASSSDRGRDEQYF
TRBJ2-5	TRBV6-5	TRBD2	14	NA	TGTGCCAGCAGGGCCGGGACTAGGGGCGAGACCCAGTACTTC	CASRAGTRGETQYF
TRBJ1-3	TRBV15	NA	17	NA	TGTGCCACCAGCAGAGGCGGTCTGGACAGCTCTGGAAACACCATATATTTT	CATSRGGLDSSGNTIYF
TRBJ2-3	TRBV5-1	NA	13	NA	TGCGCCAGCAAGGGGGGGTTCACAGATACGCAGTATTTT	CASKGGFTDTQYF
TRBJ2-2	TRBV6-5	TRBD1	14	NA	TGTGCCAGCAAAACGGGACAGGACACCGGGGAGCTGTTTTTT	CASKTGQDTGELFF
TRBJ2-7	TRBV30	TRBD1	14	NA	TGTGCCTGGAACAAAGGGACAGTCTCCTACGAGCAGTACTTC	CAWNKGTVSYEQYF
TRBJ1-2	TRBV6-5	NA	13	NA	TGTGCCAGCAGTTCGAGGATCATTCATGGCTACACCTTC	CASSSRIIHGYTF
TRBJ2-3	TRBV4-3	TRBD2	18	NA	TGCGCCAGCAGCCAAGATCGGGAGGGCTATCCTAGCACAGATACGCAGTATTTT	CASSQDREGYPSTDTQYF